The 26 T cell receptor beta chains presented below share a single source sample, sequenced in a study of CD8 T cells in ankylosing spondylitis. Each CDR3 protein is one row after TCRdb ran MiXCR on the 5' RACE reads. The profile covers about 240,000 distinct CDR3 sequences, with around 7.8% appearing a single time and around 7% taken by the ten largest. Sequences were obtained from blood, either unsorted or a sorted T cell fraction (not recorded which). Receptors were obtained from a male donor with ankylosing spondylitis or in good health (not recorded which).

This clonotype was picked up many times. V is TRBV5-1 and J is TRBJ2-1; no firm D call. The V gene lost 3 bases and the J gene lost 6 bases, with 16 bases spanning the gap. Germline values: CDR1 SGHRS, CDR2 YFSETQ. The CDR3 is 15 amino acids. The chain's CDR3 is CASSSEVLSSNEQFF. DNA of the CDR3: TGCGCCAGCAGCTCCGAGGTCCTCTCATCCAATGAGCAGTTCTTC.

In its sample, this clonotype was seen a few times. This chain links TRBV20-1 with TRBJ1-1; D may be TRBD1 (5 bases). Deletions cut 1 base from V and 3 bases from J, with 15 bases between. CDR3 length equals 15 residues. The germline CDR1 and CDR2 sequences are DFQATT and SNEGSKA (reference sequence). The DNA of the CDR3 is TGCAGTGCTAGAGGGATCCAGGGCGTGGACACTGAAGCTTTCTTT. It encodes CSARGIQGVDTEAFF.

This clonotype was detected many times. DNA of the CDR3: TGTGCCAGCAGCCCTAGCGGGCCGATCACAGATACGCAGTATTTT. Amino acids: CASSPSGPITDTQYF. The rearrangement joins TRBV3-1 to TRBJ2-3, with TRBD2 matching over 8 bases. Germline assignment: CDR1 LGHDT and CDR2 YNNKEL (reference sequence). V lost 4 bases and J lost 2; bases outside the gene matches: 5. The CDR3 has 15 residues.

This clonotype was recorded many times. CDR3 sequence reads: CSARDGRGQGGSPLHF. CDR3 nucleotide sequence: TGCAGTGCTAGAGATGGAAGGGGACAGGGTGGTTCACCCCTCCACTTT. This sequence joins TRBV20-1 and TRBJ1-6; 9 bases are a match to TRBD1. Trimming at V came to 0 bases and at J to 9 bases, leaving 9 bases not matched to a gene. Germline CDR1 DFQATT, CDR2 SNEGSKA (reference sequence). The length of the CDR3 is 16 residues.

This clonotype was seen repeatedly, ten times or more. The chain employs TRBV20-1 and TRBJ2-5; D not certain. Germline-derived CDR1 and CDR2 are DFQATT and SNEGSKA (reference sequence). The length of the CDR3 is 12 residues. Trimming shortened V by 4 bases and J by 1 base, and 7 bases separated the two germline ends. The CDR3 nucleotides are TGCAGTGCTACCACCCTCCAAGAGACCCAGTACTTC. As protein: CSATTLQETQYF.

This clonotype was seen at least ten times. The V call is TRBV6-1, the J call TRBJ2-7; 12 nucleotides align to TRBD1. Germline CDR1 MNHNS, CDR2 SASEGT. With 4 bases clipped from V and 6 bases from J, the junction kept 7 bases outside the gene matches. This CDR3 comprises 15 residues. The DNA for the CDR3 is TGTGCCAGCAGTGTTTGGGACAGGGGGCTTGGCGAGCAGTACTTC. Translation: CASSVWDRGLGEQYF.

For this clonotype: A read error is possible here, since a much larger clone lies one base away. V usage is TRBV5-1 and J usage is TRBJ2-7; D gene unclear. Germline V gene sequence: CDR1 SGHRS, CDR2 YFSETQ. The germline V and J ends were trimmed by 0 bases and 2 bases, with 9 bases remaining between them. This CDR3 spans 14 amino acids. The CDR3 sequence is CASSLVRNPYEQYF. CDR3 sequence (DNA): TGCGCCAGCAGCTTGGTTAGAAATCCCTACGAGCAGTACTTC.

At least ten counts were recorded for this clonotype. The chain carries TRBV5-1 and TRBJ1-2; a possible D gene is TRBD1 (6 bases). The CDR3 extends over 14 amino acids. Trimming cost V 4 bases and J 4 bases, with 14 bases left between them. Germline values: CDR1 SGHRS, CDR2 YFSETQ. The CDR3: CASSLTTGIYGYTF. In DNA form, the CDR3 reads TGCGCCAGCAGCCTCACGACAGGAATCTATGGCTACACCTTC.

Ten or more counts support this clonotype. The chain has TRBV6-2 or TRBV6-3 and TRBJ2-3, with 7 bases lining up with TRBD1. This CDR3 is built from 15 residues. The ends lost 6 bases at V and 0 bases at J; junction bases unmatched: 6. Germline CDR1 and CDR2: MNHEY and SVGEGT. DNA of the CDR3: TGTGCCAGCAGCTCGGACAGGTCTAGCACAGATACGCAGTATTTT. As protein: CASSSDRSSTDTQYF.

This clonotype has at least ten counts. The V and J genes are TRBV6-2 or TRBV6-3 and TRBJ1-2; D remains ambiguous. CDR3 size: 17 residues. The germline CDR1 and CDR2 sequences are MNHEY and SVGEGT. Trimming shortened V by 2 bases and J by 2 bases, and 18 bases separated the two germline ends. The CDR3 sequence: CASSYVPTPNGNYGYTF. CDR3 sequence (DNA): TGTGCCAGCAGTTACGTCCCGACCCCCAACGGGAACTATGGCTACACCTTC.

This clonotype has ten or more counts. V and J are TRBV5-1 and TRBJ2-7; no clear D gene. This CDR3 region has 13 residues. Germline loops: CDR1 SGHRS, CDR2 YFSETQ. Trimming shortened V by 0 bases and J by 5 bases, and 9 bases separated the two germline ends. The CDR3 DNA reads as TGCGCCAGCAGCTTGGGGTCGGGTCACGAGCAGTACTTC. Translation: CASSLGSGHEQYF.

CDR3 in DNA: TGTGCCAGCAGCGGGGGGAGTGCGGAGAACACTGAAGCTTTCTTT. As protein: CASSGGSAENTEAFF. J is TRBJ1-1 and V is TRBV9, with D possibly TRBD1 on 5 matching bases. The CDR3 has 15 amino acids. The germline gives CDR1 SGDLS, CDR2 YYNGEE. Between the trimmed V and J ends, which lost 3 bases and 1 base, there was a span of 13 bases.

Concerning this clonotype: This may come from a read error, since a much larger clone is one base off. The chain is built from TRBV7-9 and TRBJ2-1; 12 bases match TRBD2. The germline V gene has CDR1 SEHNR and CDR2 FQNEAQ (reference sequence). J lost 8 bases, V lost 6 bases, and 5 bases had no gene match. The CDR3 loop spans 14 amino acids. The CDR3 DNA sequence: TGTGCCAGCAGACGGACTAGCGGGGTATATGAGCAGTTCTTC. Protein sequence: CASRRTSGVYEQFF.

This clonotype appeared many times. This rearrangement joins TRBV6-4 to TRBJ1-1; D ambiguous. The V gene lost 7 bases and the J gene lost 0 bases, with 12 bases spanning the gap. CDR3 length equals 14 residues. From germline, CDR1 is MRHNA and CDR2 SNTAGT. CDR3 DNA sequence: TGTGCCAGCAAAAGAGGCAAGATGAACACTGAAGCTTTCTTT. This sequence encodes CASKRGKMNTEAFF.

J is TRBJ2-1 and V is TRBV29-1, with 7 bases matching TRBD1. V lost 7 bases and J lost 12; bases outside the gene matches: 9. Looked up from germline, CDR1 is SQVTM and CDR2 is ANQGSEA. The CDR3 spans 11 residues. This CDR3 reads CSGKTGERQFF. The DNA for the CDR3 is TGCAGCGGTAAAACAGGGGAGCGGCAGTTCTTC.

This clonotype was counted ten times or more. The V gene is TRBV6-1, the J gene TRBJ2-7, with 7 bases aligning to TRBD1. This CDR3 spans 15 amino acids. With V trimmed by 7 bases and J by 4 bases, 13 bases remained unmatched. CDR1 and CDR2 from the germline V gene are MNHNS and SASEGT. In nucleotides, the CDR3 is TGTGCCAGCACCTTGAGGGGGCAGGGCTATTACGAGCAGTACTTC. Its protein product is CASTLRGQGYYEQYF.

The rearrangement uses TRBV6-2 or TRBV6-3 and TRBJ1-1; D not certain. V was cut by 5 bases and J by 8 bases, with 15 bases left in between. This CDR3 comprises 13 residues. The germline gives CDR1 MNHEY, CDR2 SVGEGT. As DNA, the CDR3 is TGTGCCAGCAGTCCCGTTAGGACGGAAGAAGCTTTCTTT. This sequence encodes CASSPVRTEEAFF.

The chain is built from TRBV7-2 and TRBJ1-2, with TRBD1 matching over 10 bases. Looked up from germline, CDR1 is SGHTA and CDR2 is FQGNSA. The CDR3 covers 13 residues. V was clipped by 3 bases and J by 6 bases; unmatched bases: 1. CDR3 region: CASSFGQGDGYTF. The DNA of the CDR3 is TGTGCCAGCAGCTTTGGACAGGGGGATGGCTACACCTTC.

There are many counts of this clonotype. This rearrangement joins TRBV20-1 to TRBJ1-4; TRBD1 matches at 9 bases. Germline V gene sequence: CDR1 DFQATT, CDR2 SNEGSKA (reference sequence). CDR3 length: 15 residues. Trimming removed 1 base from V and 4 bases from J; junction bases left unmatched: 4. CDR3 coding DNA: TGCAGTGCTAGAGTTACAGGGGGCCATAATGAAAAACTGTTTTTT. This translates into CSARVTGGHNEKLFF.

This clonotype was counted many times. The V gene is TRBV18, the J gene TRBJ1-3, with D maybe TRBD1 (6 bases). V was cut by 3 bases and J by 0 bases, with 18 bases left in between. The CDR3 spans 18 residues. The germline V gene has CDR1 KGHSH and CDR2 LQKENI. CDR3 region: CASSPSGTSLRSGNTIYF. DNA for the CDR3: TGTGCCAGCTCACCCTCCGGGACATCTCTCCGCTCTGGAAACACCATATATTTT.

The chain uses TRBV14 and TRBJ1-2; D gene unclear. The CDR3 loop spans 13 amino acids. Trimming shortened V by 3 bases and J by 4 bases, and 9 bases separated the two germline ends. The germline CDR1 and CDR2 sequences are SGHDN and FVKESK. The CDR3 here is CASSHPSLYGYTF. CDR3 bases: TGTGCCAGCAGCCATCCAAGCCTCTATGGCTACACCTTC.

This clonotype was recorded many times. The rearrangement joins TRBV5-6 to TRBJ1-5, with D possibly TRBD1 on 5 matching bases. Germline V gene sequence: CDR1 SGHDT, CDR2 YYEEEE. This CDR3 is built from 15 residues. Between the trimmed V and J ends, which lost 3 bases and 3 bases, there was a span of 13 bases. In nucleotides, the CDR3 is TGTGCCAGCAGCTGGGGGATGGACGCCAATCAGCCCCAGCATTTT. Translated: CASSWGMDANQPQHF. Full variable domain (outside the CDR3, taken from reference TRBV5-6 and TRBJ1-5): DAGVTQSPTHLIKTRGQQVTLRCSPKSGHDTVSWYQQALGQGPQFIFQYYEEEERQRGNFPDRFSGHQFPNYSSELNVNALLLGDSALYLCASSWGMDANQPQHFGDGTRLSIL.

This rearrangement joins TRBV7-9 to TRBJ2-1; 9 positions match TRBD2. This CDR3 region has 17 residues. Germline CDR1 is SEHNR and CDR2 is FQNEAQ (reference sequence). Trimming cost V 5 bases and J 0 bases; bases outside gene matches: 8. DNA for the CDR3: TGTGCCAGCAGCCCTCGGGGAGCGGGAGGCTCCTACAATGAGCAGTTCTTC. Encoded protein: CASSPRGAGGSYNEQFF. The full variable domain, rest sourced from reference TRBV7-9 and TRBJ2-1, is DTGVSQNPRHKITKRGQNVTFRCDPISEHNRLYWYRQTLGQGPEFLTYFQNEAQLEKSRLLSDRFSAERPKGSFSTLEIQRTEQGDSAMYLCASSPRGAGGSYNEQFFGPGTRLTVL.

This clonotype has a count of ten or more. The V call is TRBV10-3, the J call TRBJ2-5; D is unclear. This CDR3 has 13 residues. Trimming stripped 2 bases from V and 4 bases from J, with 8 bases between. Germline values: CDR1 ENHRY, CDR2 SYGVKD. CDR3: CAISEPQLETQYF. DNA for the CDR3: TGTGCCATCAGTGAGCCTCAGCTAGAGACCCAGTACTTC.

This chain links TRBV19 with TRBJ2-7; TRBD2 agrees at 7 bases. CDR3 length: 15 residues. Germline assignment: CDR1 LNHDA and CDR2 SQIVND (reference sequence). V was clipped by 5 bases and J by 2 bases; unmatched bases: 9. The CDR3 sequence: CASSPGGALPYEQYF. CDR3 DNA: TGTGCCAGTAGTCCGGGAGGAGCCCTACCCTACGAGCAGTACTTC.

This clonotype was picked up a small number of times. The DNA for the CDR3 is TGTGCCAGCCGACCGGGCTCTGGAAACACCATATATTTT. This encodes CASRPGSGNTIYF. The J gene is TRBJ1-3, the V gene TRBV6-1; no clear D. V was pared by 8 bases and J by 0 bases, with 8 bases between. CDR3 length: 13 residues. Germline lookup yields CDR1 MNHNS and CDR2 SASEGT.